One and the same sample provided the 23 T cell receptor beta chains below, sequenced in a study of vaccination effects on CD4 cells after COVID-19. The assay was immunoSEQ multiplex PCR, and TCRdb's table has in-frame clones only and misses some. This sample carries 40,000 to 45,000 clones, around 78% of them seen once, and the ten largest clones take approximately 11%. These receptors have no identified antigens. Within the ViraFEST assay, antigen-specific CD4+ T cells underwent expansion with viral peptide pools prior to sequencing. The authors isolated CD4+ T cells after about 10 days of culture. Previously uninfected by SARS-CoV-2, the vaccine recipients also showed negative nucleocapsid antibodies. Specimen: CD4+ T cells from PBMCs cultured with SARS-CoV-2 spike peptides, collected before COVID-19 vaccination. Receptors were obtained from a human donor who received a COVID-19 vaccine.

V usage is TRBV6-5 and J usage is TRBJ2-7; 8 bases are a match to TRBD1. The CDR3 is made up of 13 amino acids. CDR1 is MNHEY and CDR2 is SVGAGI in the germline V gene. The J segment lost 7 bases and the V segment lost 5 bases, leaving 7 bases of the junction unmatched. The CDR3 region has the DNA TGTGCCAGCAGTCCCCGGACAGGGATTGAGCAGTACGTC. It encodes CASSPRTGIEQYV.

The chain recombines TRBV15 with TRBJ2-5, with 9 bases identical to TRBD1. Trimming took 9 bases from V and 4 from J; bases not matched to a gene: 9. The CDR3 is 14 residues long. Germline lookup yields CDR1 LNHNV and CDR2 YYDKDF (reference sequence). This chain's CDR3 is CATRAGTGPETQYF. The CDR3 DNA reads as TGTGCCACGCGAGCGGGGACAGGGCCAGAGACCCAGTACTTC.

The chain couples TRBV18 to TRBJ2-5; D perhaps matches TRBD1 (5 bases). The V end lost 1 base, the J end lost 4 bases, and 19 bases lay between the germline ends. The CDR3 loop spans 17 amino acids. Per germline, CDR1 KGHSH and CDR2 LQKENI. CDR3 residues: CASSPQSPGKVGETQYF. CDR3 DNA: TGTGCCAGCTCACCACAATCGCCAGGGAAGGTAGGAGAGACCCAGTACTTC.

The chain combines TRBV11-2 with TRBJ2-3; 8 nucleotides agree with TRBD2. Trimming at V came to 4 bases and at J to 0 bases, leaving 9 bases not matched to a gene. CDR3 length: 17 residues. Germline CDR1 is SGHAT and CDR2 is FQNNGV. The CDR3 loop reads CASSSGGSGGSTDTQYF. The CDR3 nucleotides read TGTGCCAGCAGCTCGGGAGGGAGCGGGGGCAGCACAGATACGCAGTATTTT.

V is TRBV2 and J is TRBJ1-6, with a weak D call TRBD1 (6 bases). Trimming stripped 8 bases from V and 11 bases from J, with 19 bases between. The CDR3 covers 14 residues. Germline CDR1 is SNHLY and CDR2 is FYNNEI. The CDR3 loop is CASGTLGGAPPLHF. The CDR3 nucleotides are TGTGCCAGCGGAACACTGGGGGGCGCCCCACCCCTCCACTTT.

The chain couples TRBV11-2 to TRBJ1-5; TRBD1 matches 7 bases. The CDR3 runs to 15 residues. Trimming at V came to 5 bases and at J to 3 bases, leaving 7 bases not matched to a gene. Germline CDR1 reads SGHAT; CDR2 reads FQNNGV. This CDR3 is CASSERTGVNQPQHF. In nucleotides, the CDR3 is TGTGCCAGCAGCGAGAGGACAGGCGTCAATCAGCCCCAGCATTTT.

This chain uses TRBV7-2 with TRBJ1-2, with 9 bases aligning to TRBD1. V shed 5 bases, J shed 6 bases, and the junction held 7 bases outside the gene matches. Looked up from germline, CDR1 is SGHTA and CDR2 is FQGNSA. CDR3 size: 14 residues. CDR3 sequence (DNA): TGTGCCAGCAGCACCGGACAGGGGCCCAATGGCTACACCTTC. Its translation: CASSTGQGPNGYTF.

V gene TRBV28 combines with J gene TRBJ2-7, with 11 nucleotides matching TRBD1. Germline CDR1 and CDR2: MDHEN and SYDVKM. The CDR3 runs to 14 residues. V was pared by 8 bases and J by 0 bases, with 3 bases of the junction left unmatched. The CDR3 sequence: CASFGQGASYEQYV. The CDR3 coding sequence is TGTGCCAGCTTCGGACAGGGGGCCTCCTACGAGCAGTACGTC.

The chain has TRBV5-8 and TRBJ2-7, with D perhaps given as TRBD1 or TRBD2 (5 bases each). Trimming cost V 0 bases and J 3 bases, with 10 bases left between them. The germline CDR1 and CDR2 sequences are SGHTS and YDEGEE. The CDR3 length is 14 residues. DNA of the CDR3: TGTGCCAGCAGCTTGGCGGGACCCCACTACGAGCAGTACGTC. Its protein is CASSLAGPHYEQYV.

This chain connects TRBV7-8 to TRBJ2-1; 10 bases align to TRBD2. J lost 1 base, V lost 1 base, and 13 bases had no gene match. The CDR3 runs to 20 residues. Germline V gene sequence: CDR1 SGHVS, CDR2 FQNEAQ. CDR3 nucleotide sequence: TGTGCCAGCAGCTTAGGCGGGGTGGGACTAGCGTCCTTTTCCTACAATGAGCAGTTCTTC. Encoded protein: CASSLGGVGLASFSYNEQFF.

This clone appeared once. This chain connects TRBV18 to TRBJ2-5; no definite D call. Between the trimmed V and J ends, which lost 2 bases and 7 bases, there was a span of 11 bases. This CDR3 is built from 13 residues. Germline CDR1 reads KGHSH; CDR2 reads LQKENI. For the CDR3, the DNA is TGTGCCAGCTCACCAAAAGACCGAGGGACCCAGTACTTC. Translated: CASSPKDRGTQYF.

The rearrangement uses TRBV29-1 and TRBJ1-2, with a possible D match to TRBD1 (5 bases). The CDR3 is 12 residues long. Looked up from germline, CDR1 is SQVTM and CDR2 is ANQGSEA. Trimming pared 6 bases from V and 7 bases from J, leaving 15 bases between. CDR3 region: CSVAYGGVGYTF. CDR3 sequence (DNA): TGCAGCGTCGCCTATGGAGGGGTTGGCTACACCTTC.

The rearrangement links TRBV11-2 to TRBJ2-3, with 9 positions matching TRBD2. The CDR3 is made up of 15 amino acids. The ends lost 5 bases at V and 4 bases at J; junction bases unmatched: 7. The germline gives CDR1 SGHAT, CDR2 FQNNGV. The CDR3 bases are TGTGCCAGCAGCCCCCTGGGCGGGGGGGCAGATACGCAGTATTTT. It encodes CASSPLGGGADTQYF. The full variable domain, its missing parts supplied by reference TRBV11-2 and TRBJ2-3, is EAGVAQSPRYKIIEKRQSVAFWCNPISGHATLYWYQQILGQGPKLLIQFQNNGVVDDSQLPKDRFSAERLKGVDSTLKIQPAKLEDSAVYLCASSPLGGGADTQYFGPGTRLTVL.

The CDR3 loop is CASSLGGTGNQPQHF. The CDR3, as DNA: TGTGCCAGCAGCTTAGGGGGGACGGGCAATCAGCCCCAGCATTTT. The chain recombines TRBV7-2 with TRBJ1-5; possibly TRBD1 for D (5 bases). Trimming removed 1 base at V and 2 bases at J, with 9 bases between. This CDR3 is built from 15 residues. CDR1 and CDR2 (germline): SGHTA, FQGNSA.

This clone was found a few times. The chain has TRBV20-1 and TRBJ1-2; no firm D call. The CDR3 totals 10 residues. Germline CDR1 reads DFQATT; CDR2 reads SNEGSKA (reference sequence). V was pared by 6 bases and J by 0 bases, with 2 bases between. The CDR3 DNA sequence: TGCAGTGCGGCTAACTATGGCTACACCTTC. Translated, it gives CSAANYGYTF.

Only one count was recorded for this clone. The rearrangement uses TRBV5-1 and TRBJ2-1; no clear D. Germline-derived CDR1 and CDR2 are SGHRS and YFSETQ. This CDR3 region has 12 residues. V was trimmed by 0 bases and J by 7 bases, leaving 5 bases between them. CDR3 protein: CASSLALNEQFF. Written as DNA, the CDR3 is TGCGCCAGCAGCTTGGCCCTAAATGAGCAGTTCTTC.

The V gene is TRBV6-4, the J gene TRBJ1-1; D remains ambiguous. Trimming left V 0 bases short and J 4 bases short, with 12 bases between. The CDR3 length is 15 residues. Germline CDR1 reads MRHNA; CDR2 reads SNTAGT. CDR3 amino acids: CASSDSKGAGTEAFF. The CDR3 DNA follows: TGTGCCAGCAGTGACTCTAAGGGCGCTGGCACTGAAGCTTTCTTT.

This sequence joins TRBV5-5 and TRBJ2-1; 7 bases are a match to TRBD2. The length of the CDR3 is 15 residues. Germline trimming cut 4 bases from V and 7 bases from J; bases unmatched to any gene: 11. CDR1 and CDR2 from the germline V gene are SGHKS and YYEKEE (reference sequence). This CDR3 is CASSTGGSGWNEQFF. For the CDR3, the DNA is TGTGCCAGCAGCACCGGAGGTAGCGGGTGGAATGAGCAGTTCTTC.

V is TRBV10-3 and J is TRBJ2-5; no firm D call. The germline V gene encodes CDR1 ENHRY and CDR2 SYGVKD. The CDR3 loop spans 14 amino acids. V was clipped by 3 bases and J by 5 bases, with 13 bases between them. The CDR3 here is CAISDPIAGETQYF. The CDR3 nucleotides are TGTGCCATCAGTGACCCCATAGCAGGCGAGACCCAGTACTTC.

This clone has a handful of counts. This chain uses TRBV9 with TRBJ1-3; possibly TRBD1 for D (5 bases). V shed 3 bases and J shed 4 bases, with 14 bases lying between them. The CDR3 covers 15 residues. CDR1 is SGDLS and CDR2 is YYNGEE in the germline V gene. The CDR3 protein is CASSALLTAGNTIYF. CDR3 sequence (DNA): TGTGCCAGCAGCGCCCTCTTGACAGCGGGAAACACCATATATTTT.

The CDR3 region has the DNA TGTGCCAGCAGTGAAGGTTATGGTCAGGGGCACAACGAGCAGTACGTC. This translates into CASSEGYGQGHNEQYV. The genes are TRBV6-1 and TRBJ2-7, with D maybe TRBD1 (6 bases). V lost 1 base, J lost 5 bases, and 18 bases lay in between. Germline-derived CDR1 and CDR2 are MNHNS and SASEGT. The CDR3 sequence is 16 residues long.

The chain links TRBV18 to TRBJ2-2, with D possibly matching TRBD1 (5 bases). Germline V gene lookup returns CDR1 KGHSH and CDR2 LQKENI. This CDR3 comprises 18 residues. V dropped 6 bases and J dropped 0 bases, with 20 bases sitting between them. This CDR3 is CASSRRTPSSANTGELFF. CDR3 bases: TGTGCCAGCTCCCGAAGGACACCCTCATCCGCGAACACCGGGGAGCTGTTTTTT.

The chain couples TRBV5-4 to TRBJ2-1, with 8 bases identical to TRBD2. The CDR3 totals 16 residues. CDR1 is SGHNT, CDR2 YYREEE, per germline (reference sequence). Trimming cost V 3 bases and J 0 bases; bases outside gene matches: 5. CDR3 sequence reads: CASSSGRGSSYNEQFF. The CDR3 DNA reads as TGTGCCAGCAGCTCCGGGAGGGGCAGCTCCTACAATGAGCAGTTCTTC. The full variable domain, completed using reference TRBV5-4 and TRBJ2-1, is ETGVTQSPTHLIKTRGQQVTLRCSSQSGHNTVSWYQQALGQGPQFIFQYYREEENGRGNFPPRFSGLQFPNYSSELNVNALELDDSALYLCASSSGRGSSYNEQFFGPGTRLTVL.